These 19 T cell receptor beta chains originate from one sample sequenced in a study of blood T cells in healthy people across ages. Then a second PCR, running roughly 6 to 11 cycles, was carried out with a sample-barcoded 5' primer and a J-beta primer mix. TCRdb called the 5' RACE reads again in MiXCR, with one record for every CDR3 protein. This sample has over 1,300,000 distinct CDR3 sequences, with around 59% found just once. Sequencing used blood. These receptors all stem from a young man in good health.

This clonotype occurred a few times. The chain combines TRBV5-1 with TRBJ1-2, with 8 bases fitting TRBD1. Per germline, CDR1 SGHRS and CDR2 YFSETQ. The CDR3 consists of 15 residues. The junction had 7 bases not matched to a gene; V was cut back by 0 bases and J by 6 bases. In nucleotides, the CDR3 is TGCGCCAGCAGCTTGGCACGGGACAGGACAGATGGCTACACCTTC. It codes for CASSLARDRTDGYTF.

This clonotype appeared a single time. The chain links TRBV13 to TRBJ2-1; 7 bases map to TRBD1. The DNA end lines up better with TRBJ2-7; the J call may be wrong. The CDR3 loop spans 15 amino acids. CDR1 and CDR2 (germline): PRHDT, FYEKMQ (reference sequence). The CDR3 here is CASSSTQGKYNEQYF. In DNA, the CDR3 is TGTGCCAGCAGCTCAACACAGGGGAAATACAATGAGCAGTACTTC.

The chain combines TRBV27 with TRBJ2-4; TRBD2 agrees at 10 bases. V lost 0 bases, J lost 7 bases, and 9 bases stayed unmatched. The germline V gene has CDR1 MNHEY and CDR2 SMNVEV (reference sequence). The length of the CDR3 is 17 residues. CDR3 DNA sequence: TGTGCCAGCAGTTTATCGAGCGGGGGGGCCCATGGGAACATTCAGTACTTC. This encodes CASSLSSGGAHGNIQYF.

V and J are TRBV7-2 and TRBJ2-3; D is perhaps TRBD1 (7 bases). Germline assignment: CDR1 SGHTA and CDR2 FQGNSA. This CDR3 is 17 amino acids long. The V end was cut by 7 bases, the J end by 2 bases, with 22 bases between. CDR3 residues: CASTQLRSGGTTDTQYF. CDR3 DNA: TGTGCCAGCACCCAGCTTAGGTCAGGGGGGACCACAGATACGCAGTATTTT.

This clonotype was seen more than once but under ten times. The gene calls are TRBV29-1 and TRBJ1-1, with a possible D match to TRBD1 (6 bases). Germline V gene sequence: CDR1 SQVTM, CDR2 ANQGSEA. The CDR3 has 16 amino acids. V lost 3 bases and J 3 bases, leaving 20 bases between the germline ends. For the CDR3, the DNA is TGCAGCGTTGAGGAATCGACAGGATTGAAGTACACTGAAGCTTTCTTT. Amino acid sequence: CSVEESTGLKYTEAFF.

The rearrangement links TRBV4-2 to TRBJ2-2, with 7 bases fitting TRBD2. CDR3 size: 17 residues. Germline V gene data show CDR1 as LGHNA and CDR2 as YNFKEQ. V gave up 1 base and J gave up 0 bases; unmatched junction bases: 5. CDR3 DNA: TGTGCCAGCAGCCAAGTCTCTAGCGGAGCGAACACCGGGGAGCTGTTTTTT. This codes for CASSQVSSGANTGELFF.

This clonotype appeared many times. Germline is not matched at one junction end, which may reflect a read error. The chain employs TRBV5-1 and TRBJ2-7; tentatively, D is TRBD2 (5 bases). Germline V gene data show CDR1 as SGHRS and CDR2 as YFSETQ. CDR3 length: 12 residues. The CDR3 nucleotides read TGTGCCAGCAGTACCGGGACCTACGAGCAGTACTTC. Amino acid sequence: CASSTGTYEQYF. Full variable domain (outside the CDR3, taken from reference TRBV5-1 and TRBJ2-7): KAGVTQTPRYLIKTRGQQVTLSCSPISGHRSVSWYQQTPGQGLQFLFEYFSETQRNKGNFPGRFSGRQFSNSRSEMNVSTLELGDSALYLCASSTGTYEQYFGPGTRLTVT.

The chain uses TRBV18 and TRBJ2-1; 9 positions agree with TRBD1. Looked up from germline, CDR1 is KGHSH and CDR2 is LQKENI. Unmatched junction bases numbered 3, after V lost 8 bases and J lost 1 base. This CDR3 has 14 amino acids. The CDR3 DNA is TGTGCCAGCCAAGGACAGGGGTCCTACAATGAGCAGTTCTTC. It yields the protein CASQGQGSYNEQFF. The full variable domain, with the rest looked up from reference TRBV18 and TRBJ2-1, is NAGVMQNPRHLVRRRGQEARLRCSPMKGHSHVYWYRQLPEEGLKFMVYLQKENIIDESGMPKERFSAEFPKEGPSILRIQQVVRGDSAAYFCASQGQGSYNEQFFGPGTRLTVL.

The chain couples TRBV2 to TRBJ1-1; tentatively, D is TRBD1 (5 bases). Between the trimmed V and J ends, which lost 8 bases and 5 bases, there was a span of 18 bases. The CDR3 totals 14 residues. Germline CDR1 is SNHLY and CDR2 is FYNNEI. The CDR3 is CASVGEPGGTEAFF. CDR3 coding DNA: TGTGCCAGCGTGGGGGAACCGGGGGGGACTGAAGCTTTCTTT.

CDR3 in amino acids: CASKLAGWTNTGELFF. In DNA, the CDR3 is TGTGCCAGCAAACTGGCAGGGTGGACGAACACCGGGGAGCTGTTTTTT. This chain uses TRBV12-3 or TRBV12-4 with TRBJ2-2; a possible D gene is TRBD1 (5 bases). The CDR3 extends over 16 amino acids. The V end lost 7 bases, the J end lost 0 bases, and 15 bases lay between the germline ends.

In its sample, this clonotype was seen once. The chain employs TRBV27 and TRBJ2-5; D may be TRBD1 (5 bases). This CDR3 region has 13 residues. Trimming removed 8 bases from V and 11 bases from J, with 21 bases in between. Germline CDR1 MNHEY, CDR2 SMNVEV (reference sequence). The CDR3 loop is CASRRGSYNEQYF. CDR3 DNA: TGTGCCAGCCGTAGGGGTTCCTACAATGAGCAGTACTTC.

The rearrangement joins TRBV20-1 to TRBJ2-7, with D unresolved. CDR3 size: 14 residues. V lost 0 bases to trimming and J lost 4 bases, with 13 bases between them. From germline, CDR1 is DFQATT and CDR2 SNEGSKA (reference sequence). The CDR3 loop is CSARDRTKQYEQYF. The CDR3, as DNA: TGCAGTGCTAGAGATCGCACAAAACAATACGAGCAGTACTTC.

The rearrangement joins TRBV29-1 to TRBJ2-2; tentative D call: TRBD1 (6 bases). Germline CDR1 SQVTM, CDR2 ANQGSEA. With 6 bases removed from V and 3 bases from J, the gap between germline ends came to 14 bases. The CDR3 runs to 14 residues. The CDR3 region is CSVSRGYDTGELFF. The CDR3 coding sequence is TGCAGCGTCTCAAGGGGGTACGACACCGGGGAGCTGTTTTTT.

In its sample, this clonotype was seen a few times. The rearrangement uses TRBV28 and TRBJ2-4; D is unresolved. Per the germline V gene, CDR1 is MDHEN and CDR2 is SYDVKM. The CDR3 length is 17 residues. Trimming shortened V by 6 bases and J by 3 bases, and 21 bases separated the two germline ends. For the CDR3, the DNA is TGTGCCAGCAGCTCGTTTCCCCCTAGGCAGAGCAAAAACATTCAGTACTTC. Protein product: CASSSFPPRQSKNIQYF.

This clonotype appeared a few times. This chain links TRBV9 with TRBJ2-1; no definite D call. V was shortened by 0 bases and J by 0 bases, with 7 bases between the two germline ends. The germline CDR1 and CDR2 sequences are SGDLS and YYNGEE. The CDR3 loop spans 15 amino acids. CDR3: CASSVGSLSYNEQFF. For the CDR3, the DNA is TGTGCCAGCAGCGTAGGCTCCCTCTCCTACAATGAGCAGTTCTTC.

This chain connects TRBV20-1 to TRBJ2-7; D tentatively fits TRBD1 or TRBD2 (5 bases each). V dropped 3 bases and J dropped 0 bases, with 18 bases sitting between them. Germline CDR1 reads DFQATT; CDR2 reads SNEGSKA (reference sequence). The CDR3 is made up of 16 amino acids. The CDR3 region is CSARGDSRATSYEQYF. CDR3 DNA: TGCAGTGCTAGGGGAGACAGTCGCGCCACCTCCTACGAGCAGTACTTC.

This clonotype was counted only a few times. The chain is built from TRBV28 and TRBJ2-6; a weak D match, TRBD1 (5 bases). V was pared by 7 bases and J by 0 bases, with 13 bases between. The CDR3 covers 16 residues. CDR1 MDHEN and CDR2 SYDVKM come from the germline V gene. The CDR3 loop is CASNQQEYSGANVLTF. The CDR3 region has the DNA TGTGCCAGCAACCAACAGGAGTACTCTGGGGCCAACGTCCTGACTTTC.

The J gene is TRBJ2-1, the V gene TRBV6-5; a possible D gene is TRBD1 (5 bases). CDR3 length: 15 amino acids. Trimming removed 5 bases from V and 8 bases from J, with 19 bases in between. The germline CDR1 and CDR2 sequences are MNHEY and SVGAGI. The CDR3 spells CASSQFLGWGYEQFF. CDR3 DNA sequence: TGTGCCAGCAGTCAATTTCTAGGTTGGGGCTATGAGCAGTTCTTC.

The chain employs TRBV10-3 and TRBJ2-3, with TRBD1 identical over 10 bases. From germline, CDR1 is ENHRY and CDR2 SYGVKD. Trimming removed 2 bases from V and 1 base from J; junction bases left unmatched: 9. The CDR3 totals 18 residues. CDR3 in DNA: TGTGCCATCAGTGAGACATCCGGGACAGGGGTCGGCACAGATACGCAGTATTTT. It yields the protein CAISETSGTGVGTDTQYF.